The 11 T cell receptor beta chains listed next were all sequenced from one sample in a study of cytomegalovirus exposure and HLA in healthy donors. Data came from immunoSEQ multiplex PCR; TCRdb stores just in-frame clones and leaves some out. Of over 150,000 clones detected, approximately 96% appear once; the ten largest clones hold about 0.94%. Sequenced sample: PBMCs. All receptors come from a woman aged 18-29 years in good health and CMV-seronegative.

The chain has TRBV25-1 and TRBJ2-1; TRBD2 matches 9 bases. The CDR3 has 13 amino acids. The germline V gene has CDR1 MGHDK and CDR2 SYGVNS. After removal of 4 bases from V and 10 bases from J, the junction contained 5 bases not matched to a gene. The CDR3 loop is CASSVAGGVEQFF. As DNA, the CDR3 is TGTGCCAGCAGTGTTGCGGGGGGGGTGGAGCAGTTCTTC.

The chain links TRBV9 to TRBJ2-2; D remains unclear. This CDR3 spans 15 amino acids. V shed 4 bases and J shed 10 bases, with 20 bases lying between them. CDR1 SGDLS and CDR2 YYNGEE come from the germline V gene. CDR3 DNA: TGTGCCAGCAGCCCAAGTGGATCAGAGGTGGAGGAGCTGTTTTTT. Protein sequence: CASSPSGSEVEELFF. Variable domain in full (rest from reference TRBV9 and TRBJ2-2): DSGVTQTPKHLITATGQRVTLRCSPRSGDLSVYWYQQSLDQGLQFLIQYYNGEERAKGNILERFSAQQFPDLHSELNLSSLELGDSALYFCASSPSGSEVEELFFGEGSRLTVL.

The CDR3 DNA reads TGTGCCAGCAGCCGTACGACTAGCGGGTCCTCCTACGAGCAGTACTTC. Translating it yields CASSRTTSGSSYEQYF. The chain links TRBV4-2 to TRBJ2-7, with TRBD2 identical over 10 bases. V gave up 4 bases and J gave up 0 bases; unmatched junction bases: 6. The CDR3 covers 16 residues. Per germline, CDR1 LGHNA and CDR2 YNFKEQ.

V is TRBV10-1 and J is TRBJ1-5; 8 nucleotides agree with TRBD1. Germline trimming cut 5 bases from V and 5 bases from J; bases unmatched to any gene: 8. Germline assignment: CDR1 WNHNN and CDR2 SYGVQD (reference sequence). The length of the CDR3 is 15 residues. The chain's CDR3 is CASSQGQEGYQPQHF. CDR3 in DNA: TGCGCCAGCAGTCAGGGACAGGAAGGTTATCAGCCCCAGCATTTT.

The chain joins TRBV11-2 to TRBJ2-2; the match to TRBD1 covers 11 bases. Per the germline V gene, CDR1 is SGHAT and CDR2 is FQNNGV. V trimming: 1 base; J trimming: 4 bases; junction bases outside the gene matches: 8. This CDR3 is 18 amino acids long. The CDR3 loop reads CASSLARTGGGSTGELFF. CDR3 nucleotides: TGTGCCAGCAGCTTAGCCCGGACAGGGGGCGGGAGCACCGGGGAGCTGTTTTTT. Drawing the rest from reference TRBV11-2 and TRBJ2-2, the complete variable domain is EAGVAQSPRYKIIEKRQSVAFWCNPISGHATLYWYQQILGQGPKLLIQFQNNGVVDDSQLPKDRFSAERLKGVDSTLKIQPAKLEDSAVYLCASSLARTGGGSTGELFFGEGSRLTVL.

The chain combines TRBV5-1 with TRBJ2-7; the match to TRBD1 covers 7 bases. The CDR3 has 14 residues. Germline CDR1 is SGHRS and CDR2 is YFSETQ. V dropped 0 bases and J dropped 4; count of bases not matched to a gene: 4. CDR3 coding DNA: TGCGCCAGCAGCTTGGAAGGGGGCTCATACGAGCAGTACTTC. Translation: CASSLEGGSYEQYF.

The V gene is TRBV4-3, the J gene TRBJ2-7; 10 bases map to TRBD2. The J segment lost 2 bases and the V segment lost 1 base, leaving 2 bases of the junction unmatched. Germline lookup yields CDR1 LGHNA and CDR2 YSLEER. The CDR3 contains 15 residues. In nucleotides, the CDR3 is TGCGCCAGCAGCCAAGGCAGCGGGGGGGCCTACGAGCAGTACTTC. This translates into CASSQGSGGAYEQYF.

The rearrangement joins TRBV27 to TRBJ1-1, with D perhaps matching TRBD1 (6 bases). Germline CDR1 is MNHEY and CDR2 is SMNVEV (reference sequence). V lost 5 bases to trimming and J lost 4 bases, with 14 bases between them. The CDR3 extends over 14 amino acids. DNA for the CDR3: TGTGCCAGCAGTCTTAATGCGGGGGCCACTGAAGCTTTCTTT. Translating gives CASSLNAGATEAFF.

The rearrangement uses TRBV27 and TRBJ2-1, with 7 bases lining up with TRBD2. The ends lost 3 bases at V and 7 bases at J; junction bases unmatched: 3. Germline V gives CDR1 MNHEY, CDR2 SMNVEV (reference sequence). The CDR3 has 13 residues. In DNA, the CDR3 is TGTGCCAGCAGTTTGGGAGGGGTAAATGAGCAGTTCTTC. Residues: CASSLGGVNEQFF.

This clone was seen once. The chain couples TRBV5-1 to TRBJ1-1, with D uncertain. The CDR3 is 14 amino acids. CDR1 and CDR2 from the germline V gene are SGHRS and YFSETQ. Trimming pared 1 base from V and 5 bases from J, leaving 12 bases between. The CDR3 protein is CASSLFPGETEAFF. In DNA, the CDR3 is TGCGCCAGCAGCTTGTTTCCGGGAGAGACTGAAGCTTTCTTT.

This chain's CDR3 is CASSYRDRGYEQYF. CDR3 bases: TGTGCCAGCAGTTACCGGGACAGGGGCTACGAGCAGTACTTC. The V gene is TRBV27, the J gene TRBJ2-7; 10 nucleotides agree with TRBD1. The germline V gene has CDR1 MNHEY and CDR2 SMNVEV (reference sequence). This CDR3 has 14 amino acids. Unmatched junction bases numbered 3, after V lost 4 bases and J lost 3 bases.